Shown below are 17 T cell receptor beta chains from a single sample sequenced in a study of blood T cell repertoires in COVID-19. Repertoires were generated with immunoSEQ multiplex PCR, while TCRdb's copy carries only in-frame clones and drops some. The profile shows around 200,000 clones, roughly 77% of them singletons. The sequencing input was PBMCs or T cells enriched from blood (not recorded which). The receptors were sampled from a man in his forties or fifties who had recovered from COVID-19.

This clone was counted only a few times. This sequence joins TRBV7-6 and TRBJ2-1, with a weak D call TRBD2 (5 bases). The ends were cut back, 1 base at V and 0 bases at J, with 16 bases in the middle. The CDR3 runs to 18 residues. CDR1 and CDR2 from the germline V gene are SGHVS and FNYEAQ. Here the CDR3 reads CASSLELVVEGSYNEQFF. The DNA for the CDR3 is TGTGCCAGCAGCTTAGAACTAGTGGTAGAGGGCTCCTACAATGAGCAGTTCTTC.

The chain employs TRBV12-5 and TRBJ2-7; 7 nucleotides agree with TRBD2. This CDR3 spans 13 amino acids. Germline loops: CDR1 LGHNT, CDR2 FRNRAP. J lost 2 bases, V lost 5 bases, and 3 bases had no gene match. CDR3 protein: CASGPGLPYEQYF. The CDR3 DNA reads TGTGCTAGTGGTCCGGGACTACCCTACGAGCAGTACTTC.

The chain has TRBV5-4 and TRBJ1-1; D not certain. CDR3 size: 14 residues. CDR1 and CDR2 (germline): SGHNT, YYREEE (reference sequence). V was pared by 0 bases and J by 3 bases, with 9 bases between. The CDR3 protein is CASSLEITDTEAFF. The CDR3 DNA follows: TGTGCCAGCAGCTTGGAGATCACAGACACTGAAGCTTTCTTT.

This chain links TRBV18 with TRBJ1-2; TRBD1 is a possible D gene (6 bases). The V and J ends lost 4 bases and 3 bases respectively, with 12 bases between them. Germline CDR1 and CDR2: KGHSH and LQKENI. The CDR3 runs to 14 residues. CDR3 DNA sequence: TGTGCCAGCTCACGGGGCACAGGGTACTATGGCTACACCTTC. Protein: CASSRGTGYYGYTF.

The rearrangement uses TRBV6-5 and TRBJ1-1; TRBD1 matches at 8 bases. The CDR3 has 14 residues. CDR1 is MNHEY and CDR2 is SVGAGI in the germline V gene. The V gene end was trimmed by 2 bases and the J gene end by 6 bases; junction bases not matched to a gene: 5. The CDR3 region is CASSYRDRTAEAFF. Here the CDR3 DNA reads TGTGCCAGCAGTTACAGGGACAGGACCGCTGAAGCTTTCTTT.

The chain joins TRBV30 to TRBJ2-1, with 10 positions matching TRBD2. The CDR3 loop spans 16 amino acids. The germline V gene has CDR1 GTSNPN and CDR2 SVGIG (reference sequence). V gave up 7 bases and J gave up 7 bases; unmatched junction bases: 16. The CDR3 here is CASRIPGLAIGNEQFF. In DNA, the CDR3 is TGTGCCTCGCGAATTCCGGGACTAGCGATCGGGAATGAGCAGTTCTTC.

The chain employs TRBV28 and TRBJ1-2; D gene ambiguous. The CDR3 is 14 residues long. V lost 6 bases and J lost 4, with 15 bases in between. The germline CDR1 and CDR2 sequences are MDHEN and SYDVKM. The DNA for the CDR3 is TGTGCCAGCAGGGCCGCGGGCCGATCCTATGGCTACACCTTC. It is translated as CASRAAGRSYGYTF.

The chain is built from TRBV6-5 and TRBJ1-5; TRBD1 matches at 7 bases. Trimming at V came to 5 bases and at J to 3 bases, leaving 7 bases not matched to a gene. The germline V gene encodes CDR1 MNHEY and CDR2 SVGAGI. This CDR3 contains 15 residues. CDR3 bases: TGTGCCAGCAGTCCTGGACAGGTTTTCAATCAGCCCCAGCATTTT. Translation: CASSPGQVFNQPQHF.

V and J are TRBV27 and TRBJ2-1; 8 positions match TRBD1. V shed 7 bases and J 12 bases; nucleotides not matched to a gene: 14. The germline gives CDR1 MNHEY, CDR2 SMNVEV (reference sequence). The CDR3 has 14 amino acids. The CDR3 sequence: CASTTTIEQGVQFF. The CDR3 DNA sequence: TGTGCCAGCACTACTACGATTGAACAGGGGGTGCAGTTCTTC.

The J gene is TRBJ1-4, the V gene TRBV27, with a tentative D call TRBD1 (6 bases). V was cut by 0 bases and J by 12 bases, with 14 bases left in between. This CDR3 region has 14 residues. Germline CDR1 reads MNHEY; CDR2 reads SMNVEV (reference sequence). CDR3 bases: TGTGCCAGCAGTTTATCCGAAGGGGAGGGGGAACTGTTTTTT. Protein product: CASSLSEGEGELFF. Complete variable domain (other parts from reference TRBV27 and TRBJ1-4): EAQVTQNPRYLITVTGKKLTVTCSQNMNHEYMSWYRQDPGLGLRQIYYSMNVEVTDKGDVPEGYKVSRKEKRNFPLILESPSPNQTSLYFCASSLSEGEGELFFGSGTQLSVL.

The rearrangement uses TRBV28 and TRBJ2-2, with 8 bases aligning to TRBD1. The V gene end was trimmed by 5 bases and the J gene end by 1 base; junction bases not matched to a gene: 3. Germline V lookup: CDR1 MDHEN, CDR2 SYDVKM. There are 15 residues in the CDR3. The DNA for the CDR3 is TGTGCCAGCAGTCAGGGACAGGTGAACACCGGGGAGCTGTTTTTT. This sequence encodes CASSQGQVNTGELFF. The whole variable domain, filled in from reference TRBV28 and TRBJ2-2, reads DVKVTQSSRYLVKRTGEKVFLECVQDMDHENMFWYRQDPGLGLRLIYFSYDVKMKEKGDIPEGYSVSREKKERFSLILESASTNQTSMYLCASSQGQVNTGELFFGEGSRLTVL.

This clone was detected only once. The chain combines TRBV28 with TRBJ2-7; a weak D match, TRBD2 (5 bases). This CDR3 comprises 16 residues. Germline loops: CDR1 MDHEN, CDR2 SYDVKM. Trimming pared 2 bases from V and 5 bases from J, leaving 19 bases between. DNA for the CDR3: TGTGCCAGCAGTTTACACACACGGGCTGGGCGGGACGAGCAGTACTTC. Amino acid sequence: CASSLHTRAGRDEQYF.

In this sample, this clone turned up a few times. The V and J genes are TRBV7-9 and TRBJ1-2; no firm D call. CDR1 is SEHNR and CDR2 is FQNEAQ in the germline V gene (reference sequence). This CDR3 comprises 16 residues. V was clipped by 3 bases and J by 0 bases, with 14 bases between them. CDR3 in amino acids: CASSLRRQTTNYGYTF. As DNA, the CDR3 is TGTGCCAGCAGCTTGCGCCGGCAGACTACTAACTATGGCTACACCTTC.

The V gene is TRBV7-3, the J gene TRBJ1-6, with TRBD1 as a possible D gene (5 bases). CDR1 SGHTA and CDR2 FQGTGA come from the germline V gene. The CDR3 spans 14 residues. V gave up 5 bases and J gave up 9 bases, with 14 bases separating them. The CDR3 nucleotides read TGTGCCAGCAGCCCTGGGGGGGGACGTTCACCCCTCCACTTT. The encoded protein is CASSPGGGRSPLHF. Complete variable domain (other parts from reference TRBV7-3 and TRBJ1-6): GAGVSQTPSNKVTEKGKYVELRCDPISGHTALYWYRQSLGQGPEFLIYFQGTGAADDSGLPNDRFFAVRPEGSVSTLKIQRTERGDSAVYLCASSPGGGRSPLHFGNGTRLTVT.

J is TRBJ2-7 and V is TRBV2; 9 bases align to TRBD1. This CDR3 spans 15 amino acids. The V gene end was trimmed by 3 bases and the J gene end by 5 bases; junction bases not matched to a gene: 8. CDR1 is SNHLY, CDR2 FYNNEI, per germline. The CDR3 spells CASSERDRDTHEQYF. For the CDR3, the DNA is TGTGCCAGCAGTGAGCGGGACAGGGATACCCACGAGCAGTACTTC.

This clone appeared a single time. The gene calls are TRBV2 and TRBJ1-2, with a tentative D call TRBD1 (6 bases). The CDR3 has 13 amino acids. The germline gives CDR1 SNHLY, CDR2 FYNNEI. Deletions cut 5 bases from V and 3 bases from J, with 10 bases between. CDR3 sequence reads: CASSSGGHYGYTF. The CDR3 DNA sequence: TGTGCCAGCAGTTCCGGGGGGCACTATGGCTACACCTTC.

The gene calls are TRBV5-1 and TRBJ1-3; 7 bases line up with TRBD1. V was clipped by 4 bases and J by 0 bases; unmatched bases: 10. Germline-derived CDR1 and CDR2 are SGHRS and YFSETQ. CDR3 size: 17 residues. CDR3 amino acids: CASSPGGDRLSGNTIYF. CDR3 nucleotide sequence: TGCGCCAGCAGCCCCGGGGGGGACAGACTCTCTGGAAACACCATATATTTT.